The 17 T cell receptor beta chains below all came from one sample that was sequenced in a study of blood T cell repertoires in COVID-19. Measured with immunoSEQ multiplex PCR; TCRdb has only the in-frame clones, and not every one. The top ten clones hold roughly 6.7% of a sample with about 200,000 clones, 89% of them seen once. Sequencing was carried out using peripheral blood. Receptors originate from a man aged 35 to 55 with acute or convalescent COVID-19.

This sequence joins TRBV18 and TRBJ1-2; D is perhaps TRBD1 (5 bases). CDR3 size: 16 residues. Per germline, CDR1 KGHSH and CDR2 LQKENI. V lost 3 bases, J lost 1 base, and 15 bases lay in between. CDR3 in amino acids: CASSPFSPDSNYGYTF. CDR3 bases: TGTGCCAGCTCACCGTTCTCCCCAGACAGTAACTATGGCTACACCTTC.

The chain recombines TRBV30 with TRBJ1-1, with a weak D call TRBD1 (5 bases). Between the trimmed V and J ends, which lost 3 bases and 5 bases, there was a span of 13 bases. The V gene's germline CDR1 is GTSNPN and CDR2 SVGIG (reference sequence). The CDR3 length is 13 residues. The CDR3 protein is CAWSVGRGTEAFF. The CDR3 DNA reads TGTGCCTGGAGCGTCGGTAGGGGTACTGAAGCTTTCTTT.

The chain uses TRBV18 and TRBJ1-4; D not certain. The CDR3 length is 15 residues. Trimming removed 6 bases at V and 5 bases at J, with 16 bases between. In germline, CDR1 is KGHSH, CDR2 LQKENI. DNA of the CDR3: TGTGCCAGCTCCCCCGTCGGGGTAGGCAATGAAAAACTGTTTTTT. Its protein is CASSPVGVGNEKLFF.

This clone was counted once. The chain links TRBV7-2 to TRBJ1-4; TRBD1 aligns across 8 bases. Germline V lookup: CDR1 SGHTA, CDR2 FQGNSA. The CDR3 runs 15 residues. V gave up 4 bases and J gave up 5 bases; unmatched junction bases: 6. CDR3 loop: CASSSPGQANEKLFF. Written as DNA, the CDR3 is TGTGCCAGCAGCTCCCCGGGACAGGCGAATGAAAAACTGTTTTTT.

The V and J genes are TRBV11-3 and TRBJ2-3; tentatively, D is TRBD2 (6 bases). Germline loops: CDR1 SGHNT, CDR2 YENEEA. This CDR3 is 14 amino acids long. Trimming removed 1 base at V and 4 bases at J, with 9 bases between. The CDR3 DNA reads TGTGCCAGCAGCTTAGGCGGGGTAGCAGATACGCAGTATTTT. It codes for CASSLGGVADTQYF.

This sequence joins TRBV7-6 and TRBJ1-2, with unresolved D. Germline V gene lookup returns CDR1 SGHVS and CDR2 FNYEAQ. CDR3 size: 16 residues. V was clipped by 5 bases and J by 4 bases, with 20 bases between them. The CDR3, as DNA: TGTGCCAGCAGCCCTAGGCCGCGGGGAGACATCTATGGCTACACCTTC. Translated: CASSPRPRGDIYGYTF.

The chain uses TRBV5-6 and TRBJ2-3; TRBD1 agrees at 8 bases. V shed 4 bases, J shed 3 bases, and the junction held 7 bases outside the gene matches. The germline CDR1 and CDR2 sequences are SGHDT and YYEEEE. The CDR3 is 15 amino acids. CDR3 residues: CASSAPDRATDTQYF. The CDR3 DNA reads TGTGCCAGCAGCGCTCCGGACAGGGCAACAGATACGCAGTATTTT.

A single count supports this clone. The chain uses TRBV18 and TRBJ2-7; D call uncertain. Germline assignment: CDR1 KGHSH and CDR2 LQKENI. The CDR3 is 13 amino acids. V was shortened by 3 bases and J by 6 bases, with 12 bases between the two germline ends. Here the CDR3 DNA reads TGTGCCAGCTCACCTGCAGGCCTCGGCGAGCAGTACTTC. Amino acids: CASSPAGLGEQYF.

This chain links TRBV10-3 with TRBJ1-5; D gene uncertain. The CDR3 runs 13 residues. Deletions cut 3 bases from V and 3 bases from J, with 6 bases between. Germline assignment: CDR1 ENHRY and CDR2 SYGVKD. The CDR3 DNA is TGTGCCATCAGTGATCGTTCCAATCAGCCCCAGCATTTT. Protein product: CAISDRSNQPQHF.

V gene TRBV27 combines with J gene TRBJ1-5; TRBD1 aligns across 10 bases. Germline trimming cut 6 bases from V and 5 bases from J; bases unmatched to any gene: 7. Germline CDR1 is MNHEY and CDR2 is SMNVEV (reference sequence). The CDR3 sequence is 15 residues long. CDR3 in DNA: TGTGCCAGCAGGGGACAGGGGAACAGCGATCAGCCCCAGCATTTT. It specifies CASRGQGNSDQPQHF.

The chain employs TRBV5-1 and TRBJ2-1; a possible D gene is TRBD1 (6 bases). Germline V gene lookup returns CDR1 SGHRS and CDR2 YFSETQ. V dropped 1 base and J dropped 3 bases, with 11 bases sitting between them. This CDR3 has 15 amino acids. CDR3 in DNA: TGCGCCAGCAGCTTGAAAGGGGGTCTCTACAATGAGCAGTTCTTC. It codes for CASSLKGGLYNEQFF.

The chain is built from TRBV5-1 and TRBJ2-3; 9 positions agree with TRBD2. J gave up 2 bases and V 5 bases, and 6 bases lay outside the gene matches. CDR1 and CDR2 (germline): SGHRS, YFSETQ. The CDR3 runs to 15 residues. The CDR3, as DNA: TGCGCCAGCAGAAGCGGGGGGACCATCACAGATACGCAGTATTTT. Amino acid sequence: CASRSGGTITDTQYF.

V gene TRBV9 combines with J gene TRBJ1-1; 9 nucleotides align to TRBD1. J was trimmed by 5 bases and V by 0 bases; bases with no gene match: 5. The CDR3 runs to 15 residues. Germline CDR1 and CDR2: SGDLS and YYNGEE. CDR3 nucleotide sequence: TGTGCCAGCAGCGTAGACCCCGGGACAGGGACTGAAGCTTTCTTT. Encoded protein: CASSVDPGTGTEAFF.

V and J are TRBV11-1 and TRBJ2-1; D possibly corresponds to TRBD2 (5 bases). Trimming stripped 3 bases from V and 0 bases from J, with 12 bases between. The germline V gene has CDR1 SGHAT and CDR2 FQDESV (reference sequence). The CDR3 contains 16 residues. In DNA form, the CDR3 reads TGTGCCAGCAGCTTTCTCCCGGGGAGCTCCTACAATGAGCAGTTCTTC. Protein: CASSFLPGSSYNEQFF.

The chain joins TRBV7-8 to TRBJ2-3, with 10 positions matching TRBD2. Germline V gene lookup returns CDR1 SGHVS and CDR2 FQNEAQ. V was pared by 3 bases and J by 11 bases, with 8 bases of the junction left unmatched. CDR3 length: 14 residues. CDR3 in amino acids: CASSFARTSGGQYF. The CDR3 region has the DNA TGTGCCAGCAGCTTTGCCCGGACTAGCGGCGGGCAGTATTTT.

Here the CDR3 reads CAWGSTEAFF. The CDR3 DNA sequence: TGTGCCTGGGGGTCGACTGAAGCTTTCTTT. The genes are TRBV30 and TRBJ1-1, with no clear D. The germline gives CDR1 GTSNPN, CDR2 SVGIG (reference sequence). The V end lost 5 bases, the J end lost 5 bases, and 6 bases lay between the germline ends. The CDR3 consists of 10 residues.

This clone was picked up one time. The chain uses TRBV5-1 and TRBJ2-3; D unclear. The V and J ends lost 0 bases and 2 bases respectively, with 10 bases between them. The CDR3 runs 15 residues. Germline V gene data show CDR1 as SGHRS and CDR2 as YFSETQ. The chain's CDR3 is CASSLETDITDTQYF. CDR3 nucleotide sequence: TGCGCCAGCAGCTTGGAAACAGACATCACAGATACGCAGTATTTT.